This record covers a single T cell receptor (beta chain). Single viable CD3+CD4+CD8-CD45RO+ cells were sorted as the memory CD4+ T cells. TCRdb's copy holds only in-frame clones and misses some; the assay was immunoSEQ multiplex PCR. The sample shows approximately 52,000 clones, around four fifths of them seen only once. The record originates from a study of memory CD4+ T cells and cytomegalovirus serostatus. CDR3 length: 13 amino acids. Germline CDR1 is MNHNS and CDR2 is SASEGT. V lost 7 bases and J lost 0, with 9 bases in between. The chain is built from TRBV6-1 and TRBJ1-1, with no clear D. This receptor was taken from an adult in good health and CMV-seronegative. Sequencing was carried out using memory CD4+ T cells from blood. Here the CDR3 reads CASKAGLNTEAFF. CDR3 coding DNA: TGTGCCAGCAAGGCAGGATTGAACACTGAAGCTTTCTTT.